This TCR beta chain comes out of a study of blood T cell repertoires in COVID-19. The V end was cut by 2 bases, the J end by 10 bases, with 18 bases between. This CDR3 is 15 amino acids long. Germline V gene lookup returns CDR1 MNHEY and CDR2 SVGAGI. TCRdb's copy holds only in-frame clones and misses some; the assay was immunoSEQ multiplex PCR. The sample contains some 300,000 clones, 87% of which appear only once. Sequencing used peripheral blood. This chain connects TRBV6-5 to TRBJ2-4; D is perhaps TRBD2 (6 bases). The clonotype originates from a man between 18 and 29 years old with active or convalescent COVID-19. The CDR3 coding sequence is TGTGCCAGCAGTTACCATGAGGAGGGAGGATGGATTCAGTACTTC. Residues: CASSYHEEGGWIQYF.